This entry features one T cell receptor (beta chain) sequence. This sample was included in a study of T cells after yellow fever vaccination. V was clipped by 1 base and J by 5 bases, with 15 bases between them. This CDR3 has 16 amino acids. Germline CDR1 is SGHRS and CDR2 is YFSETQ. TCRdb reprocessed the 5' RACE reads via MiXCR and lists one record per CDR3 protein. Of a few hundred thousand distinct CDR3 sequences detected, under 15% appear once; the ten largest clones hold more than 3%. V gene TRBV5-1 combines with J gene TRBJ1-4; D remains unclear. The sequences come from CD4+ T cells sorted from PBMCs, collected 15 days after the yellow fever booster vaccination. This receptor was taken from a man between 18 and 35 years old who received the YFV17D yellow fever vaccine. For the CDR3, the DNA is TGCGCCAGCAGCTTGTTTTCTGGGCTCGGGAATGAAAAACTGTTTTTT. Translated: CASSLFSGLGNEKLFF.